These 25 T cell receptor beta chains were all obtained from the same sample, sequenced in a study of T-cell reconstitution after alpha-beta-depleted transplantation in children. Construction of the TCRbeta library involved unique molecular identifiers. TCRdb itself ran the PCR reads through MiXCR, one entry per CDR3 protein. The table includes over 550,000 distinct CDR3 sequences, over 9.5% detected once. The sample was PBMCs from the stem cell graft donor, taken from the stem cell graft. The receptors were gathered from a human donor who donated a stem cell graft to a child with acute myeloid leukemia.

This clonotype was recorded a few times. The chain employs TRBV4-3 and TRBJ1-1; possibly TRBD1 for D (5 bases). V lost 0 bases and J 7 bases, leaving 12 bases between the germline ends. Germline V gives CDR1 LGHNA, CDR2 YSLEER. This CDR3 region has 14 residues. CDR3: CASSQDPRGDEAFF. CDR3 nucleotide sequence: TGCGCCAGCAGCCAAGACCCCCGGGGGGATGAAGCTTTCTTT.

The DNA of the CDR3 is TGTGCCAGCAGCCACCTAGCGGGAGGGCTTAGTGAGCAGTTCTTC. Encoded protein: CASSHLAGGLSEQFF. J is TRBJ2-1 and V is TRBV4-2, with TRBD2 identical over 12 bases. CDR3 length equals 15 residues. The germline gives CDR1 LGHNA, CDR2 YNFKEQ. V was clipped by 3 bases and J by 9 bases; unmatched bases: 6.

This clonotype was recorded many times. The rearrangement joins TRBV5-1 to TRBJ2-3; TRBD2 aligns across 9 bases. Trimming at V came to 3 bases and at J to 0 bases, leaving 5 bases not matched to a gene. The CDR3 consists of 16 residues. CDR1 and CDR2 (germline): SGHRS, YFSETQ. The chain's CDR3 is CASSWGLALSTDTQYF. CDR3 sequence (DNA): TGCGCCAGCAGCTGGGGACTAGCCTTAAGCACAGATACGCAGTATTTT.

The chain uses TRBV28 and TRBJ2-7, with TRBD1 matching over 9 bases. This CDR3 is 14 amino acids long. Germline V lookup: CDR1 MDHEN, CDR2 SYDVKM. Trimming removed 2 bases from V and 6 bases from J; junction bases left unmatched: 5. DNA for the CDR3: TGTGCCAGCAGTTTAACGGACAGGGGTACCGAGCAGTACTTC. It codes for CASSLTDRGTEQYF.

V and J are TRBV7-8 and TRBJ2-1, with D maybe TRBD1 (5 bases). Trimming stripped 7 bases from V and 7 bases from J, with 14 bases between. The CDR3 loop spans 13 amino acids. The germline CDR1 and CDR2 sequences are SGHVS and FQNEAQ. As DNA, the CDR3 is TGTGCCAGCAATCCCTCTAAGGGGAATGAGCAGTTCTTC. It translates to CASNPSKGNEQFF. Full variable domain (remainder filled in from reference TRBV7-8 and TRBJ2-1): GAGVSQSPRYKVAKRGQDVALRCDPISGHVSLFWYQQALGQGPEFLTYFQNEAQLDKSGLPSDRFFAERPEGSVSTLKIQRTQQEDSAVYLCASNPSKGNEQFFGPGTRLTVL.

This clonotype was detected many times. This chain connects TRBV27 to TRBJ2-7; tentative D call: TRBD2 (6 bases). V gave up 6 bases and J gave up 7 bases, with 10 bases separating them. The CDR3 covers 11 residues. Germline-derived CDR1 and CDR2 are MNHEY and SMNVEV (reference sequence). In nucleotides, the CDR3 is TGTGCCAGCAGGGGACTGGGAGAGCAGTACTTC. Its protein product is CASRGLGEQYF.

This clonotype appeared many times. This rearrangement joins TRBV7-3 to TRBJ2-1, with TRBD2 matching over 9 bases. Germline lookup yields CDR1 SGHTA and CDR2 FQGTGA. This CDR3 has 16 amino acids. V was clipped by 2 bases and J by 0 bases; unmatched bases: 2. Written as DNA, the CDR3 is TGTGCCAGCAGCTTATTTAGCGGGAGCTCCTACAATGAGCAGTTCTTC. This sequence encodes CASSLFSGSSYNEQFF.

This clonotype was detected many times. V is TRBV5-6 and J is TRBJ2-1, with 12 positions matching TRBD2. The CDR3 loop spans 15 amino acids. Germline V gene lookup returns CDR1 SGHDT and CDR2 YYEEEE. J gave up 4 bases and V 3 bases, and 2 bases lay outside the gene matches. The CDR3 loop is CASSYGLAGYNEQFF. The CDR3 DNA reads TGTGCCAGCAGCTACGGACTAGCGGGGTACAATGAGCAGTTCTTC.

Ten or more counts support this clonotype. This chain joins TRBV7-9 and TRBJ1-5, with TRBD1 identical over 12 bases. The CDR3 spans 16 residues. V lost 5 bases, J lost 4 bases, and 6 bases stayed unmatched. Germline V lookup: CDR1 SEHNR, CDR2 FQNEAQ (reference sequence). CDR3 in amino acids: CASSPGQGAWNQPQHF. The CDR3 DNA reads TGTGCCAGCAGCCCGGGACAGGGGGCTTGGAATCAGCCCCAGCATTTT.

This sequence joins TRBV18 and TRBJ2-7; no clear D. This CDR3 is built from 13 residues. Germline CDR1 is KGHSH and CDR2 is LQKENI. Trimming stripped 2 bases from V and 8 bases from J, with 13 bases between. CDR3 nucleotide sequence: TGTGCCAGCTCACCAGGTTTAAACGACAAGCAGTACTTC. Encoded protein: CASSPGLNDKQYF.

This clonotype was counted many times. This sequence joins TRBV4-3 and TRBJ2-1, with D possibly being TRBD1 or TRBD2 (5 bases each). CDR1 is LGHNA and CDR2 is YSLEER in the germline V gene. V was trimmed by 1 base and J by 7 bases, leaving 17 bases between them. This CDR3 spans 16 amino acids. CDR3 coding DNA: TGCGCCAGCAGCCAAGTTCGGGACCCCTCGGGGAATGAGCAGTTCTTC. It yields the protein CASSQVRDPSGNEQFF.

This clonotype was detected a few times. The chain links TRBV9 to TRBJ2-3, with TRBD2 matching over 7 bases. Germline CDR1 SGDLS, CDR2 YYNGEE. V dropped 0 bases and J dropped 0; count of bases not matched to a gene: 7. The CDR3 is 17 residues long. Here the CDR3 reads CASSVGLAFTSTDTQYF. CDR3 coding DNA: TGTGCCAGCAGCGTAGGACTAGCTTTTACTAGCACAGATACGCAGTATTTT.

There are a few counts of this clonotype. As DNA, the CDR3 is TGTGCCAGCAGTTACGCCGGACTGGCACAGGAGCAGTACTTC. Its translation is CASSYAGLAQEQYF. The chain is built from TRBV6-2 or TRBV6-3 and TRBJ2-7, with D possibly matching TRBD2 (5 bases). The ends were cut back, 2 bases at V and 7 bases at J, with 15 bases in the middle. The CDR3 contains 14 residues. Germline V gene data show CDR1 as MNHEY and CDR2 as SVGEGT.

This clonotype appeared many times. The rearrangement joins TRBV5-1 to TRBJ2-7; either TRBD1 or TRBD2 may fit D (6 bases each). The CDR3 spans 14 residues. The germline V gene has CDR1 SGHRS and CDR2 YFSETQ. V lost 4 bases and J lost 2, with 13 bases in between. The CDR3 nucleotides read TGCGCCAGCAGCGAGGTGGGGGGCACCTACGAGCAGTACTTC. It encodes CASSEVGGTYEQYF.

At least ten counts were recorded for this clonotype. The chain uses TRBV6-5 and TRBJ2-1; 14 nucleotides line up with TRBD2. The J segment lost 1 base and the V segment lost 2 bases, leaving 1 base of the junction unmatched. There are 17 residues in the CDR3. CDR1 and CDR2 (germline): MNHEY, SVGAGI. The CDR3: CASSYGLAGGSYNEQFF. The CDR3 nucleotides read TGTGCCAGCAGTTACGGACTAGCGGGAGGATCCTACAATGAGCAGTTCTTC.

This chain connects TRBV5-1 to TRBJ2-1; no definite D call. Germline loops: CDR1 SGHRS, CDR2 YFSETQ. CDR3 length: 14 amino acids. V was clipped by 0 bases and J by 6 bases, with 10 bases between them. Here the CDR3 reads CASSLERIGNEQFF. In DNA, the CDR3 is TGCGCCAGCAGCTTGGAGCGAATCGGCAATGAGCAGTTCTTC.

This clonotype was seen at least ten times. This chain joins TRBV12-3 or TRBV12-4 and TRBJ1-1; D is possibly TRBD1 (5 bases). This CDR3 comprises 14 residues. Deletions cut 3 bases from V and 3 bases from J, with 11 bases between. In nucleotides, the CDR3 is TGTGCCAGCAGTTTTCCGGGGCTTTACACTGAAGCTTTCTTT. Amino acid sequence: CASSFPGLYTEAFF.

The gene calls are TRBV12-3 or TRBV12-4 and TRBJ2-4; possibly TRBD2 for D (6 bases). V gave up 4 bases and J gave up 2 bases, with 12 bases separating them. The CDR3 covers 15 residues. CDR3 in DNA: TGTGCCAGCAGTTCTTCTAGCGAGACCAAAAACATTCAGTACTTC. Translated, it gives CASSSSSETKNIQYF.

This clonotype was detected only a few times. The conserved phenylalanine or tryptophan is not found at the CDR3 terminus, so this likely reflects a read error. The J gene is TRBJ2-2, the V gene TRBV4-2; 12 bases line up with TRBD2. Germline lookup yields CDR1 LGHNA and CDR2 YNFKEQ. The V gene end was trimmed by 0 bases and the J gene end by 0 bases; junction bases not matched to a gene: 2. The CDR3 sequence is 18 residues long. The CDR3: CASSQETSGSANTGELFL. The CDR3 region has the DNA TGTGCCAGCAGCCAAGAGACTAGCGGGAGTGCGAACACCGGGGAGCTGTTTCTT.

The chain has TRBV10-3 and TRBJ2-2; the D gene is possibly TRBD1 (5 bases). Germline V CDR1 and CDR2: ENHRY, SYGVKD. V lost 5 bases, J lost 2 bases, and 9 bases lay in between. CDR3 length equals 14 residues. The chain's CDR3 is CAISRGINTGELFF. As DNA, the CDR3 is TGTGCCATCAGTAGGGGAATAAACACCGGGGAGCTGTTTTTT.

The chain uses TRBV18 and TRBJ2-7, with D perhaps matching TRBD1 or TRBD2 (5 bases each). V lost 4 bases and J 4 bases, leaving 14 bases between the germline ends. The germline gives CDR1 KGHSH, CDR2 LQKENI. The CDR3 length is 14 residues. The CDR3: CASSRDGVNYEQYF. In nucleotides, the CDR3 is TGTGCCAGCTCACGGGACGGGGTCAATTACGAGCAGTACTTC.

V is TRBV11-1 and J is TRBJ2-1, with 8 positions matching TRBD2. The CDR3 runs to 15 residues. V was clipped by 2 bases and J by 4 bases; unmatched bases: 4. From germline, CDR1 is SGHAT and CDR2 FQDESV (reference sequence). The CDR3 nucleotides are TGTGCCAGCAGCTTATCCGAGCGGGGGTACAATGAGCAGTTCTTC. It specifies CASSLSERGYNEQFF.

J is TRBJ2-5 and V is TRBV20-1; 12 nucleotides align to TRBD2. This CDR3 is built from 14 residues. J lost 5 bases, V lost 3 bases, and 4 bases had no gene match. Germline V gene data show CDR1 as DFQATT and CDR2 as SNEGSKA (reference sequence). The CDR3 DNA is TGCAGTGCTAGGGCTCTAGCGGGGGGGGAGACCCAGTACTTC. Translated: CSARALAGGETQYF.

The chain links TRBV20-1 to TRBJ2-1; 9 positions agree with TRBD2. The CDR3 loop spans 15 amino acids. V shed 5 bases and J 6 bases; nucleotides not matched to a gene: 11. Germline V gene data show CDR1 as DFQATT and CDR2 as SNEGSKA (reference sequence). CDR3 region: CSAPGREGLGNEQFF. The CDR3 nucleotides are TGCAGTGCTCCTGGGCGGGAGGGCCTGGGCAATGAGCAGTTCTTC.

This clonotype turned up a few times. The chain has TRBV6-1 and TRBJ1-2; 8 nucleotides align to TRBD1. V lost 6 bases, J lost 8 bases, and 11 bases stayed unmatched. Germline V gives CDR1 MNHNS, CDR2 SASEGT. This CDR3 has 14 residues. CDR3 sequence (DNA): TGTGCCAGCAGAATGACAGGGGTGCCCGTCGGCTACACCTTC. Protein: CASRMTGVPVGYTF.